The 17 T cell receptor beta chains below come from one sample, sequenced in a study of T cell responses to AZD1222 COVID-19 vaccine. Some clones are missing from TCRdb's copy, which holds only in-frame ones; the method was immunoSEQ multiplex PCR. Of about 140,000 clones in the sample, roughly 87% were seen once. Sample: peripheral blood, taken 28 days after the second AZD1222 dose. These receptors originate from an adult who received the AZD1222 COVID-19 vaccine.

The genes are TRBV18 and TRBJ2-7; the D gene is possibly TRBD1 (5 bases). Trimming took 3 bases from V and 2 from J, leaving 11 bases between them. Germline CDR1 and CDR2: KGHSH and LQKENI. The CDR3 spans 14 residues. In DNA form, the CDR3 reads TGTGCCAGCTCACCGCGGCAGGGTGCCTACGAGCAGTACTTC. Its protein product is CASSPRQGAYEQYF. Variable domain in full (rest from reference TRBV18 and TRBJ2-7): NAGVMQNPRHLVRRRGQEARLRCSPMKGHSHVYWYRQLPEEGLKFMVYLQKENIIDESGMPKERFSAEFPKEGPSILRIQQVVRGDSAAYFCASSPRQGAYEQYFGPGTRLTVT.

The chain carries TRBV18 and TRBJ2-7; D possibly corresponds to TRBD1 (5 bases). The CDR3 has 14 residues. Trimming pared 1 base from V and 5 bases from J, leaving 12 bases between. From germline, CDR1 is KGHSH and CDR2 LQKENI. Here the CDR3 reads CASSPRTPMHEQYF. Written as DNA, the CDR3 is TGTGCCAGCTCACCACGGACACCCATGCACGAGCAGTACTTC.

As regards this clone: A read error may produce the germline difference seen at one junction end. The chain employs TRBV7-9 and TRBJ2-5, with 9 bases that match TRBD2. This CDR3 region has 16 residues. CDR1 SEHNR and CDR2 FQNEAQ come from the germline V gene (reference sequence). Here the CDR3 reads CASSLAGGGAEETQYF. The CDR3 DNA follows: TGTGCCAGCAGCCTAGCGGGCGGGGGGGCCGAGGAGACCCAGTACTTC. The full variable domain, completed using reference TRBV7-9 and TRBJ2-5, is DTGVSQNPRHKITKRGQNVTFRCDPISEHNRLYWYRQTLGQGPEFLTYFQNEAQLEKSRLLSDRFSAERPKGSFSTLEIQRTEQGDSAMYLCASSLAGGGAEETQYFGPGTRLLVL.

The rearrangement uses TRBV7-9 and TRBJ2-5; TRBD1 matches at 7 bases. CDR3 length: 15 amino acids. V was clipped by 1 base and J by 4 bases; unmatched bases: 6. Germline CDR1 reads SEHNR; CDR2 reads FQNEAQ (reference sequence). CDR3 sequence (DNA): TGTGCCAGCAGCTTAGACAGGGGCACCAGAGAGACCCAGTACTTC. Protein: CASSLDRGTRETQYF.

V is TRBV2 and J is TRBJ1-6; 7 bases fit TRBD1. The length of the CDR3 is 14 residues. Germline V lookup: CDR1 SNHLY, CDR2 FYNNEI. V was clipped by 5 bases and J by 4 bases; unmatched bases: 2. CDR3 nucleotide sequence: TGTGCCAGCAGTCCGGACAGGTATAATTCACCCCTCCACTTT. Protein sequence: CASSPDRYNSPLHF.

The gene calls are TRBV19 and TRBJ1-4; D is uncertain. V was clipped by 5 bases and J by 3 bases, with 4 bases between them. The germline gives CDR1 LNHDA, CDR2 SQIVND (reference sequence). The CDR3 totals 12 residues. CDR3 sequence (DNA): TGTGCCAGTAGTTCATCTAATGAAAAACTGTTTTTT. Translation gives CASSSSNEKLFF. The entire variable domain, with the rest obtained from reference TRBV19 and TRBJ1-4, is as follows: DGGITQSPKYLFRKEGQNVTLSCEQNLNHDAMYWYRQDPGQGLRLIYYSQIVNDFQKGDIAEGYSVSREKKESFPLTVTSAQKNPTAFYLCASSSSNEKLFFGSGTQLSVL.

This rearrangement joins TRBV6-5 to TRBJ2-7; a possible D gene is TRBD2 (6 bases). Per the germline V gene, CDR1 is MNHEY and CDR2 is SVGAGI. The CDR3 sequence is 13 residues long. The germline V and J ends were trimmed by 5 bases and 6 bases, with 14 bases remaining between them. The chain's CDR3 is CASSRTNTREQYF. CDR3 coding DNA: TGTGCCAGCAGTAGGACTAACACTCGCGAGCAGTACTTC.

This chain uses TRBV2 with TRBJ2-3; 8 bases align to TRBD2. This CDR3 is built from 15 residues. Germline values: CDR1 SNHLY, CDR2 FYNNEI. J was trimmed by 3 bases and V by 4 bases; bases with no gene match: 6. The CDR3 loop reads CASSVGRGGTDTQYF. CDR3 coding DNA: TGTGCCAGCAGTGTAGGACGGGGGGGGACAGATACGCAGTATTTT.

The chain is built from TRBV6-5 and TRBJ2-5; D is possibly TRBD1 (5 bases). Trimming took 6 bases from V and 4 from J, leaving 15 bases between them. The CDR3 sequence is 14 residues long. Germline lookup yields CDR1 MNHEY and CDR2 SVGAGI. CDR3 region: CASSSRDVGETQYF. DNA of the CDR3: TGTGCCAGCAGCTCCAGGGATGTTGGAGAGACCCAGTACTTC.

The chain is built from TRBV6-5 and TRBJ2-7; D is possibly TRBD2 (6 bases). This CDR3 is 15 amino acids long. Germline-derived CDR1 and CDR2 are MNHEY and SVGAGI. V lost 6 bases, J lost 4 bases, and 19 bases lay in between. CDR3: CASRKSNSGTYEQYF. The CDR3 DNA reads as TGTGCCAGCAGAAAGAGCAACTCAGGGACTTACGAGCAGTACTTC.

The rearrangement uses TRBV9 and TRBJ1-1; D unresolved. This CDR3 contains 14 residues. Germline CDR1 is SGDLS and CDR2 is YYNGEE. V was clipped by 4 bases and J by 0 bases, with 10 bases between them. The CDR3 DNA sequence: TGTGCCAGCAGCCCCGGACGGATGAACACTGAAGCTTTCTTT. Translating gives CASSPGRMNTEAFF.

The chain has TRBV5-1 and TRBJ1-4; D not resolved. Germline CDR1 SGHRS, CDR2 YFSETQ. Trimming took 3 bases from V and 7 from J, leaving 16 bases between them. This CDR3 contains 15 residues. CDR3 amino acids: CASSSVEEASEKLFF. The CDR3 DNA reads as TGCGCCAGCAGCTCAGTTGAAGAAGCGTCTGAAAAACTGTTTTTT.

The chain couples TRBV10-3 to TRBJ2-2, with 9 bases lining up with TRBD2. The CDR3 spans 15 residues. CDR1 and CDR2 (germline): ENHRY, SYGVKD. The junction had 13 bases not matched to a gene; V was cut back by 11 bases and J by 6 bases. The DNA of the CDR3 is TGTGCCGCCCAGAGTCCAGCGGGAGGTCCCGGGGAGCTGTTTTTT. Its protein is CAAQSPAGGPGELFF.

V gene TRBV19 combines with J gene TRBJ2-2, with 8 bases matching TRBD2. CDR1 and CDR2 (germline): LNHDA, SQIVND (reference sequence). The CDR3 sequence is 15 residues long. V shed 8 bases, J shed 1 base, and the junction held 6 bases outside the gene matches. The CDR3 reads CASLTSGGNTGELFF. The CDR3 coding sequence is TGTGCCAGTCTCACTAGCGGAGGGAACACCGGGGAGCTGTTTTTT.

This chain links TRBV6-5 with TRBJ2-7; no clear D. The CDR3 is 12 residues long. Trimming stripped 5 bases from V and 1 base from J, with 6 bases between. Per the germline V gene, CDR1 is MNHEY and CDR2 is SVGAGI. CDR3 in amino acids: CASSPGSYEQYF. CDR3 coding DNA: TGTGCCAGCAGTCCGGGTTCCTACGAGCAGTACTTC.

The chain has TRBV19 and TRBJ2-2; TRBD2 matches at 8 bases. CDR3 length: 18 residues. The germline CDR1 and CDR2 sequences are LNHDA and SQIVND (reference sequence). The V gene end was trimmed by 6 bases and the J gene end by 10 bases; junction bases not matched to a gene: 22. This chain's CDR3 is CASRTPLGLAGGAEELFF. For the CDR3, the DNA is TGTGCCAGTAGAACCCCCTTGGGGCTAGCGGGTGGGGCTGAGGAGCTGTTTTTT. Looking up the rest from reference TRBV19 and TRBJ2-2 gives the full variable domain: DGGITQSPKYLFRKEGQNVTLSCEQNLNHDAMYWYRQDPGQGLRLIYYSQIVNDFQKGDIAEGYSVSREKKESFPLTVTSAQKNPTAFYLCASRTPLGLAGGAEELFFGEGSRLTVL.

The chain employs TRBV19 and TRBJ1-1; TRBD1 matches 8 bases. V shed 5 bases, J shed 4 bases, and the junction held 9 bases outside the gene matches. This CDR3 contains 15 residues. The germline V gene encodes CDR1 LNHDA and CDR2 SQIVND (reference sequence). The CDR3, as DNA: TGTGCCAGTAGTCTAGGACAGGGAGGAGGCACTGAAGCTTTCTTT. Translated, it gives CASSLGQGGGTEAFF.